Following are 6 T cell receptor beta chains from one sample sequenced in a study of T-cell reconstitution after alpha-beta-depleted transplantation in children. Researchers prepared the TCRbeta library using unique molecular identifiers, the study reports. TCRdb reprocessed the PCR reads via MiXCR and lists one record per CDR3 protein. The sample lists over 550,000 distinct CDR3 sequences, about 10% occurring once. The input for sequencing was PBMCs from the stem cell graft donor, taken from the stem cell graft. The receptor source for this set is a human donor who donated a stem cell graft to a child with acute myeloid leukemia.

This rearrangement joins TRBV7-2 to TRBJ2-4; unclear D gene. With 1 base removed from V and 5 bases from J, the gap between germline ends came to 15 bases. CDR3 length: 16 residues. Germline V lookup: CDR1 SGHTA, CDR2 FQGNSA. DNA of the CDR3: TGTGCCAGCAGCTTAGTATGGCTCGAGACCCAAAACATTCAGTACTTC. Residues: CASSLVWLETQNIQYF.

This clonotype showed up many times. The V gene is TRBV4-1, the J gene TRBJ2-5, with TRBD2 identical over 7 bases. Germline V lookup: CDR1 MGHRA, CDR2 YSYEKL. The CDR3 length is 17 residues. V was clipped by 3 bases and J by 1 base; unmatched bases: 11. DNA for the CDR3: TGCGCCAGCAGCCAGGTGGAGCCGGGACTACTCCAAGAGACCCAGTACTTC. Translation: CASSQVEPGLLQETQYF.

The table lists this clonotype with many counts. V gene TRBV5-1 combines with J gene TRBJ2-5; 9 nucleotides match TRBD1. Germline V gives CDR1 SGHRS, CDR2 YFSETQ. The length of the CDR3 is 15 residues. Trimming took 3 bases from V and 2 from J; bases not matched to a gene: 5. CDR3 amino acids: CASSWTGTGQETQYF. The CDR3 region has the DNA TGCGCCAGCAGCTGGACCGGGACAGGGCAAGAGACCCAGTACTTC.

This clonotype has only one observation. This may stem from a read error, because a much larger clone lies one nucleotide away. This chain links TRBV5-5 with TRBJ2-1; tentative D call: TRBD1 (6 bases). Trimming pared 3 bases from V and 5 bases from J, leaving 9 bases between. The CDR3 has 13 residues. Germline lookup yields CDR1 SGHKS and CDR2 YYEKEE (reference sequence). The CDR3 DNA follows: TGTGCCAGCAGCTCTGCAGGGGACAATGAGCAGTTCTTC. Encoded protein: CASSSAGDNEQFF.

The chain recombines TRBV7-2 with TRBJ1-3; 9 nucleotides agree with TRBD1. Trimming at V came to 5 bases and at J to 8 bases, leaving 10 bases not matched to a gene. This CDR3 region has 15 residues. Germline lookup yields CDR1 SGHTA and CDR2 FQGNSA. The CDR3 region has the DNA TGTGCCAGCAGCCCGGGACAGGGAAAGGGATACACCATATATTTT. Its protein product is CASSPGQGKGYTIYF.

The chain combines TRBV20-1 with TRBJ2-7, with a tentative D call TRBD2 (5 bases). CDR1 DFQATT and CDR2 SNEGSKA come from the germline V gene (reference sequence). V was shortened by 3 bases and J by 2 bases, with 14 bases between the two germline ends. This CDR3 has 14 residues. DNA of the CDR3: TGCAGTGCTAGTCAACGGGGTCGTCCCTACGAGCAGTACTTC. It specifies CSASQRGRPYEQYF.